This TCR beta chain came from a study of T cell clonotyping in hematopoietic cell transplantation. Whole-study findings and limits: At the given depth, recipient repertoires were over 95% de novo clonotypes. Graft donor and pretransplant recipient Inverse Simpson Index values predicted broader posttransplant TCR diversity.

Germline CDR1 and CDR2: SGHRS and YFSETQ. This CDR3 region has 15 residues. V shed 5 bases and J shed 2 bases, with 16 bases lying between them. Produced via immunoSEQ multiplex PCR; TCRdb's table is partial and in-frame only. The table lists 4,000 to 5,000 clones, about 73% of them singletons. Details on this clone: What it binds is unknown.

This TCR was sampled from a male patient between 60 and 69 years old who had an allogeneic stem cell transplant, so the T cells may come from the graft donor. Some clones in this sample may be carry-over from other donors' samples. The chain carries TRBV5-1 and TRBJ2-5; unclear D gene. Material: PBMCs, obtained 100 days after allogeneic stem cell transplant. CDR3 sequence reads: CASSPGDTSQETQYF. In DNA form, the CDR3 reads TGCGCCAGCAGTCCCGGAGACACCTCTCAAGAGACCCAGTACTTC. The variable domain in full, completed from reference TRBV5-1 and TRBJ2-5, reads KAGVTQTPRYLIKTRGQQVTLSCSPISGHRSVSWYQQTPGQGLQFLFEYFSETQRNKGNFPGRFSGRQFSNSRSEMNVSTLELGDSALYLCASSPGDTSQETQYFGPGTRLLVL.